This TCR beta chain comes out of a study of HIV-infected patients and healthy controls. Points from the study as a whole: When repertoires were size-matched, rare events in HIV-infected data became overweighted. HIV+ repertoires were severely depleted of MAIT alpha-chain CDR3s, unlike healthy controls. Slight age and sex differences between study cohorts did not explain the diversity differences.

This clonotype was recorded many times. No antigen is known for it. Alpha and beta constant-region primers primed reverse transcription of around 500 ng RNA. Alpha and beta chain libraries were made separately by chain-specific third strand synthesis with multiplexing indices. MiXCR, applied by TCRdb to the 5' RACE reads, yields one record per CDR3 protein. The profile shows about 17,000 distinct CDR3 sequences, about 5% of them singletons. Trimming pared 1 base from V and 0 bases from J, leaving 4 bases between. The CDR3 is 13 amino acids. From germline, CDR1 is SGHDN and CDR2 FVKESK. All unsorted peripheral T cells were captured because whole blood was used without fractionation. Peripheral blood, roughly 2.7 ml, was drawn for RNA extraction.

The TCR comes from an adult in good health. The sample taken for sequencing was blood. V is TRBV14 and J is TRBJ2-7; D is unresolved. The CDR3 is CASSQASSYEQYF. As DNA, the CDR3 is TGTGCCAGCAGCCAAGCGAGCTCCTACGAGCAGTACTTC.